This entry lists 23 T cell receptor beta chains sequenced from one sample in a study of blood T cell repertoires in COVID-19. Assay used: immunoSEQ multiplex PCR; TCRdb lists only in-frame clones, some missing. This repertoire shows tens of thousands of clones, 84% found once; its top ten account for 20% to 25%. Material: peripheral blood. Receptor source: a woman in her 50s with acute or convalescent COVID-19.

This sequence joins TRBV6-5 and TRBJ2-3; 7 nucleotides line up with TRBD2. Trimming took 7 bases from V and 1 from J; bases not matched to a gene: 5. CDR3 length: 14 residues. The germline V gene has CDR1 MNHEY and CDR2 SVGAGI. The CDR3 sequence: CASKSGVRTDTQYF. CDR3 sequence (DNA): TGTGCCAGCAAAAGCGGGGTACGCACAGATACGCAGTATTTT.

The chain employs TRBV5-4 and TRBJ2-5, with D possibly matching TRBD2 (5 bases). Per the germline V gene, CDR1 is SGHNT and CDR2 is YYREEE (reference sequence). The V end lost 4 bases, the J end lost 0 bases, and 10 bases lay between the germline ends. This CDR3 contains 14 residues. DNA of the CDR3: TGTGCCAGCAGCCCGACCGGGAACCAAGAGACCCAGTACTTC. Its protein product is CASSPTGNQETQYF.

This clone has just a few counts. V gene TRBV12-2 combines with J gene TRBJ2-7; TRBD1 reflects the table's D call only, with no check against the DNA. TRBV12-2 is a known pseudogene. CDR3 size: 14 residues. The CDR3 DNA sequence: TGTGCAAGTCCGAAACAGGGGATCGTACCCGAGCAGTACTTC. Encoded protein: CASPKQGIVPEQYF.

The chain recombines TRBV19 with TRBJ1-5; D is unclear. This CDR3 has 13 amino acids. Trimming removed 4 bases at V and 4 bases at J, with 8 bases between. Germline loops: CDR1 LNHDA, CDR2 SQIVND (reference sequence). Here the CDR3 DNA reads TGTGCCAGTAGTAGAGTCGGGAATCAGCCCCAGCATTTT. It yields the protein CASSRVGNQPQHF. The variable domain in full, completed from reference TRBV19 and TRBJ1-5, reads DGGITQSPKYLFRKEGQNVTLSCEQNLNHDAMYWYRQDPGQGLRLIYYSQIVNDFQKGDIAEGYSVSREKKESFPLTVTSAQKNPTAFYLCASSRVGNQPQHFGDGTRLSIL.

This clone was seen just once. The J gene is TRBJ1-1, the V gene TRBV30, with 7 bases lining up with TRBD1. V dropped 5 bases and J dropped 10; count of bases not matched to a gene: 4. The CDR3 runs 10 residues. The germline CDR1 and CDR2 sequences are GTSNPN and SVGIG (reference sequence). CDR3: CAWATGAAFF. The CDR3, as DNA: TGTGCCTGGGCTACAGGGGCAGCTTTCTTT.

The chain joins TRBV4-1 to TRBJ1-1; 10 bases agree with TRBD1. The V gene's germline CDR1 is MGHRA and CDR2 YSYEKL. The V segment lost 2 bases and the J segment 6 bases; nucleotides outside the gene matches: 15. This CDR3 comprises 18 residues. The CDR3, as DNA: TGCGCCAGCAGCCAACTTATGTCACCGGGACAGGGGATACCTGAAGCTTTCTTT. Protein: CASSQLMSPGQGIPEAFF.

This chain links TRBV28 with TRBJ1-5; TRBD1 aligns across 8 bases. Germline trimming cut 6 bases from V and 6 bases from J; bases unmatched to any gene: 4. This CDR3 comprises 13 residues. Germline values: CDR1 MDHEN, CDR2 SYDVKM. The CDR3 coding sequence is TGTGCCAGCAGCCCGACAGGGGTTCAGCCCCAGCATTTT. Its translation is CASSPTGVQPQHF.

The chain couples TRBV7-2 to TRBJ1-1; D not certain. Germline loops: CDR1 SGHTA, CDR2 FQGNSA. The CDR3 sequence is 16 residues long. V lost 8 bases to trimming and J lost 0 bases, with 19 bases between them. The CDR3 region has the DNA TGTGCCAGCGGCCCGAGGGCAGCCTCAATGAACACTGAAGCTTTCTTT. It translates to CASGPRAASMNTEAFF.

This chain connects TRBV28 to TRBJ1-3; D not certain. In germline, CDR1 is MDHEN, CDR2 SYDVKM. The CDR3 consists of 14 residues. The V gene lost 5 bases and the J gene lost 0 bases, with 8 bases spanning the gap. The CDR3 sequence: CASSPGLSGNTIYF. The CDR3 DNA sequence: TGTGCCAGCAGTCCCGGACTCTCTGGAAACACCATATATTTT.

This sequence joins TRBV7-9 and TRBJ2-7; a weak D match, TRBD1 (5 bases). The ends were cut back, 5 bases at V and 2 bases at J, with 19 bases in the middle. The CDR3 is 16 amino acids. Germline V gene data show CDR1 as SEHNR and CDR2 as FQNEAQ (reference sequence). This CDR3 is CASSLERGGETYEQYF. Here the CDR3 DNA reads TGTGCCAGCAGCCTGGAAAGGGGTGGAGAGACCTACGAGCAGTACTTC.

The chain uses TRBV6-6 and TRBJ2-7, with TRBD1 matching 7 bases. Germline CDR1 and CDR2: MNHNY and SVGAGI (reference sequence). The V and J ends lost 5 bases and 5 bases, in that order; junction bases with no gene match: 6. This CDR3 is built from 13 residues. CDR3 protein: CASSEDRFDEQYF. The CDR3, as DNA: TGTGCCAGCAGTGAGGACAGGTTCGACGAGCAGTACTTC.

This clone has just a few counts. The rearrangement uses TRBV6-5 and TRBJ1-6; D gene uncertain. The CDR3 sequence is 15 residues long. Trimming removed 6 bases from V and 7 bases from J, with 16 bases in between. Germline CDR1 and CDR2: MNHEY and SVGAGI. In DNA form, the CDR3 reads TGTGCCAGCAGCCCCCCAAGGTGGGAGAATTCACCCCTCCACTTT. It translates to CASSPPRWENSPLHF.

The sample holds a few counts of this clone. The rearrangement links TRBV29-1 to TRBJ1-3; perhaps TRBD1 as D (5 bases). The CDR3 is 14 amino acids. Germline CDR1 reads SQVTM; CDR2 reads ANQGSEA. The ends were cut back, 1 base at V and 3 bases at J, with 10 bases in the middle. The CDR3 loop reads CSVEVGRGGNTIYF. The CDR3 DNA follows: TGCAGCGTTGAAGTTGGTAGGGGTGGAAACACCATATATTTT.

The chain joins TRBV28 to TRBJ2-1; 10 bases are shared with TRBD2. This CDR3 region has 19 residues. Germline V gives CDR1 MDHEN, CDR2 SYDVKM. V lost 5 bases and J lost 4; bases outside the gene matches: 17. This chain's CDR3 is CASSPSNLAGGPKYNEQFF. DNA of the CDR3: TGTGCCAGCAGTCCATCCAATTTAGCGGGAGGACCCAAATACAATGAGCAGTTCTTC.

This sequence joins TRBV7-9 and TRBJ1-5; TRBD1 agrees at 8 bases. CDR1 and CDR2 from the germline V gene are SEHNR and FQNEAQ (reference sequence). The CDR3 is 16 amino acids. V dropped 5 bases and J dropped 4; count of bases not matched to a gene: 10. The CDR3 loop is CASSISGQGGNQPQHF. In DNA form, the CDR3 reads TGTGCCAGCAGCATCTCCGGACAGGGCGGAAATCAGCCCCAGCATTTT.

The chain links TRBV2 to TRBJ1-2; TRBD1 matches 12 bases. The CDR3 is 14 amino acids. The germline gives CDR1 SNHLY, CDR2 FYNNEI. V dropped 7 bases and J dropped 7; count of bases not matched to a gene: 7. The CDR3 nucleotides read TGTGCCAGCACCGGGACAGGGGGCAAGGCTGGCTACACCTTC. This gives the protein CASTGTGGKAGYTF.

The rearrangement links TRBV5-5 to TRBJ2-5, with D possibly being TRBD2 (5 bases). The CDR3 is 15 residues long. In germline, CDR1 is SGHKS, CDR2 YYEKEE (reference sequence). V lost 1 base and J lost 5, with 15 bases in between. CDR3 protein: CASSLHPLGGETQYF. DNA of the CDR3: TGTGCCAGCAGCTTGCACCCCTTAGGCGGGGAGACCCAGTACTTC.

V gene TRBV27 combines with J gene TRBJ2-1; TRBD2 aligns across 15 bases. CDR1 MNHEY and CDR2 SMNVEV come from the germline V gene (reference sequence). The junction had 13 bases not matched to a gene; V was cut back by 7 bases and J by 0 bases. This CDR3 is built from 20 residues. CDR3 sequence reads: CASKPGLAGGQMSSYNEQFF. The CDR3 DNA is TGTGCCAGCAAACCGGGACTAGCGGGGGGTCAAATGAGCTCCTACAATGAGCAGTTCTTC.

The chain links TRBV12-3 or TRBV12-4 to TRBJ1-1, with D hard to call. Trimming took off 5 bases at V and 8 bases at J, with 15 bases between the two ends. This CDR3 has 13 amino acids. DNA of the CDR3: TGTGCCAGCAGTGGATGGGAGGGTCGAGAAGCTTTCTTT. Amino acid sequence: CASSGWEGREAFF.

The chain has TRBV5-6 and TRBJ1-4; 8 nucleotides agree with TRBD1. CDR3 length: 17 residues. Germline loops: CDR1 SGHDT, CDR2 YYEEEE. Trimming at V came to 0 bases and at J to 0 bases, leaving 4 bases not matched to a gene. CDR3 sequence reads: CASSLGQGLATNEKLFF. Written as DNA, the CDR3 is TGTGCCAGCAGCTTGGGACAGGGGCTAGCAACTAATGAAAAACTGTTTTTT.

In this sample, this clone turned up a few times. CDR3 bases: TGTGCCAGCAGTTACTCGGCAGCCTACAATGAGCAGTTCTTC. This codes for CASSYSAAYNEQFF. The chain uses TRBV6-2 or TRBV6-3 and TRBJ2-1; D gene uncertain. V lost 0 bases and J 2 bases, leaving 5 bases between the germline ends. The CDR3 covers 14 residues. The germline V gene encodes CDR1 MNHEY and CDR2 SVGEGT.

J is TRBJ1-1 and V is TRBV9; tentative D call: TRBD1 (6 bases). Deletions cut 3 bases from V and 3 bases from J, with 18 bases between. The CDR3 consists of 16 residues. Germline lookup yields CDR1 SGDLS and CDR2 YYNGEE. The CDR3 nucleotides read TGTGCCAGCAGCGCAGGGGCCCGGGTCTTGCACACTGAAGCTTTCTTT. It codes for CASSAGARVLHTEAFF.

This clone has a single count. The chain links TRBV4-2 to TRBJ2-5, with a weak D call TRBD2 (5 bases). The CDR3 is 15 amino acids. Germline V CDR1 and CDR2: LGHNA, YNFKEQ. V was trimmed by 1 base and J by 2 bases, leaving 11 bases between them. The CDR3 reads CASSQGSSLQETQYF. CDR3 DNA: TGTGCCAGCAGCCAAGGGTCTAGCCTACAAGAGACCCAGTACTTC.